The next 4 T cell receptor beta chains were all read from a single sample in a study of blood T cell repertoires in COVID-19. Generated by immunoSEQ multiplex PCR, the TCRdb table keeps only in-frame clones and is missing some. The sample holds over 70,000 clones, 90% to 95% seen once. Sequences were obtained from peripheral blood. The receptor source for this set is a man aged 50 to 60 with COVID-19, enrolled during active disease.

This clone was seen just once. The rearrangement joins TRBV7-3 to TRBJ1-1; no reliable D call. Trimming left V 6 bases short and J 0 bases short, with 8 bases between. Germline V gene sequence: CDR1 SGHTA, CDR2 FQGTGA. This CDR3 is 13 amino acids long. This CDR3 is CASSSSLNTEAFF. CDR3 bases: TGTGCCAGCAGTTCCAGTTTGAACACTGAAGCTTTCTTT.

The CDR3 is CAWSGQVNEKLFF. CDR3 DNA: TGTGCCTGGAGCGGACAGGTTAATGAAAAACTGTTTTTT. The chain joins TRBV30 to TRBJ1-4, with 7 bases aligning to TRBD1. Germline loops: CDR1 GTSNPN, CDR2 SVGIG (reference sequence). The CDR3 sequence is 13 residues long. J was trimmed by 4 bases and V by 3 bases; bases with no gene match: 2.

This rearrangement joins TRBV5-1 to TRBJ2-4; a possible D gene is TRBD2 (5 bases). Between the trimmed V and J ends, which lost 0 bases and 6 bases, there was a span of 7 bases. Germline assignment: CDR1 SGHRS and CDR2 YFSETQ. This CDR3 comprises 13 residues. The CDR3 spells CASSLEAGNIQYF. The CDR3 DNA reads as TGCGCCAGCAGCTTGGAGGCGGGAAACATTCAGTACTTC.

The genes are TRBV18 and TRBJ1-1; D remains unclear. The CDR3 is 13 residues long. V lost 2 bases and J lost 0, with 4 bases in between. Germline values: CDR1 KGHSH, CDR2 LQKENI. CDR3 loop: CASSPSVNTEAFF. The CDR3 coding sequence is TGTGCCAGCTCACCATCCGTGAACACTGAAGCTTTCTTT.